This T cell receptor beta chain stems from a study of T-cell memory formation after mild COVID-19. This clonotype showed up many times. Antigen: not known. Findings of the study overall: Several responding clones turned up in pre-infection memory, indicating that cross-reactive memory may have taken part. Contracting clones from day 15 to 85 had balanced CD4/CD8; later expanders favoured CD4+.

TCRalpha and TCRbeta libraries used 5'RACE with constant-segment primers and UMIs. TCRdb reprocessed the 5' RACE reads with MiXCR, giving one entry per CDR3 protein. This sample has almost 35,000 distinct CDR3 sequences, with approximately 8.3% found just once. Germline CDR1 is SQVTM and CDR2 is ANQGSEA. The CDR3 is 15 amino acids. V lost 6 bases and J lost 2; bases outside the gene matches: 7. The V gene is TRBV29-1, the J gene TRBJ2-3, with 11 bases matching TRBD2. The source of this sequence is a man aged 18 to 29 who had mild COVID-19 (a few samples of this study predate the infection). Cell type and time point are not known. The sample taken for sequencing was PBMCs or a T cell subset sorted from them (not recorded which). Here the CDR3 DNA reads TGCAGCGTAAGAACTAGCGGGGGTTACACAGATACGCAGTATTTT. Encoded protein: CSVRTSGGYTDTQYF.